Listed here is a single T cell receptor beta chain. This clone was seen a handful of times. The clone's antigen remains unknown. No base quality information exists; no much larger clone differs at one position. The CDR3 numbers 16 residues from cysteine through phenylalanine. Solely the CDR3 DNA is kept, with 48 bases framed from the first base. From a lookup of the germline V gene (reference sequence), CDR1 and CDR2 are WNHNN and SYGVQD. The germline V and J ends show losses of 9 bases and 0 bases respectively, and no gene match explains 8 bases of the junction. The library was made by the immunoSEQ multiplex PCR assay. For the multiplex PCR, a mixture combining 60 forward primers for TCR Vbeta segments and 13 reverse primers for TCR Jbeta segments was used. The CDR3 region of rearranged TCR beta genes was amplified from genomic DNA by a multiplex PCR assay. On the Illumina HiSeq System, the amplified TCR beta libraries were sequenced as 87-base-pair reads. The authors' pipeline ran thus. A later analysis tallied tens of millions of unique TCR beta chains across the 666 repertoires, and roughly 11 million of those chains were shared by two or more donors. A nearest-neighbor algorithm error-corrected the raw reads and collapsed the reads into unique sequences, merging closely related sequences to remove PCR and sequencing errors. Alignment of CDR3 sequences to IMGT reference sequences was used to assign V, D and J gene segments. For a sequence to be retained, a match of at least six nucleotides was required to both a V gene segment and a J gene segment. A rearrangement was called productive if the CDR3 had no stop codons and remained in frame with V and J, and every other rearrangement was called non-productive. CDR3 was defined according to IMGT convention as the region running from the second conserved V-encoded cysteine to the conserved J-encoded phenylalanine. The earlier analysis of 500 to 750 of the donors excluded any sequence lacking an unambiguous match to a single V gene segment. An earlier analysis of a few hundred of the donors called V segments functional above 56.7% productive rearrangements and segregating when the between-donor standard deviation exceeded 5%. To diagnose cytomegalovirus status from the catalog of TCR beta chain sequences, a statistical classification framework was built. A later analysis assigned V and J genes by comparing TCR nucleotide sequences with IMGT/GENE-DB human TR gene sequences. A later analysis assigned CDR3 sequences and most-parsimonious VDJ recombination scenarios with the TCRdist pipeline. A later analysis defined each TCR beta chain by its CDR3 amino acid sequence plus V-gene family, and excluded reads lacking a unique V-gene family. In a later analysis, approximately 640 highly shared, low-generation-probability nucleotide sequences were removed to address suspected cross-contamination and a sequencing artifact. A later analysis calculated a clonal expansion index for each public chain from normalized within-repertoire ranks of inferred template counts. In a later analysis, generation probabilities were computed using a VDJ recombination model fitted to out-of-frame rearrangements, and the results were checked against IGoR. In a later analysis, TCR-TCR, TCR-HLA and TCR-CMV co-occurrence was scored with hypergeometric tests, and a repertoire-size bias correction was applied to TCR pairs. In a later analysis, false discovery rates were estimated by permuting HLA or CMV assignments 20 times. A later analysis grouped co-occurring TCRs with DBSCAN, adding TCRdist sequence similarity when clustering within HLA-allele-positive subsets. Repertoires with fewer than 30,000 or more than 120,000 public chains were left out of co-occurrence clustering, as were about 5 repertoires with anomalous nucleotide sharing. The immuneACCESS repertoire file appears here via TCRdb, limited to in-frame rearrangements. These files lack a portion of the clones; in checked studies, under half of the deficit traces to unresolved V genes, and the cause of the others is not known. V, J and clone size are taken as reported in that table, and D and trimming were inferred from the DNA itself. Recorded for this sample are about 130,000 clones; 17% of them occurred a single time. The ten most abundant clones make up about 2.6% of the sample.

The cohort consisted of some 670 healthy bone marrow donors. At the time of sampling, every cohort member was nominally healthy, though immune exposures that went unrecorded were likely present. The donor was CMV seropositive and belonged to the group of about 290 seropositive cohort members. A peripheral blood sample was collected from each donor, and TCR beta sequencing was performed on peripheral blood mononuclear cells. The Qiagen DNeasy Blood Extraction Kit was used to extract genomic DNA from the blood cell samples. This sample stems from a study of cytomegalovirus exposure and HLA in healthy donors (dated 2017 in TCRdb). General notes on the study: An earlier analysis of 587 of the donors reported more than 250 Gb of sequence data and more than 90 million unique TCR beta sequences from about 180 million T cells. About 280 gigabases of sequencing data and roughly 81 million unique TCR sequences made up an early release that covered over 550 HLA-typed donors. Of the roughly 390 genotyped donors, roughly 76% were placed in the genetic ancestry cluster associated with self-reported Caucasian donors. The aim of the study was to test whether cataloging public T cell receptors could identify signatures of past pathogen exposure. The T cell repertoires of some 700 subjects were profiled by immunosequencing and related to cytomegalovirus serostatus. Along with the approximately 650-subject first cohort, a separate validation cohort of 120 different subjects was used. High-throughput TCR immunosequencing, statistical association of individual TCRs with disease status, and machine learning were combined to predict cytomegalovirus infection status. To study patterns of TCR occurrence, a later analysis re-analyzed previously published TCR beta repertoires from under 750 donors and added high-resolution HLA genotyping. The later analysis used no new phenotypic data to find candidate immune exposures, relying instead on TCR beta sequences and their occurrence across donors. In an earlier analysis of a few hundred of the donors, high-throughput TCR beta sequencing was used to judge whether each TCR beta V gene segment behaved as functional or pseudogenic. Alongside the repertoire data, information on donor age, sex, ethnicity and CMV serostatus was compiled. A later genetic analysis used genome-wide SNP genotypes for about 55% of the 666 donors, treating that subset as a discovery cohort. All discovery cohort repertoires had been generated on a single sequencing platform. HLA typing covered class I and class II loci at four-digit resolution. Typing coverage varied by locus: about 620-630 donors for A, B, C, DRB1 and DQB1; 500 to 550 for DQA1; 606 for DPA1; more than 450 for DPB1. A handful of DR-DQ haplotypes were handled as single units for association and clustering because linkage in the cohort was strong. Among about 410 genotyped donors of the cohort, an average of approximately 240,000 unique TCR beta nucleotide sequences was sequenced per donor, of which about 19% were non-productive. What the work shows at the level of the full study, not this receptor alone: Linkage disequilibrium might explain the correlated functional status among segregating V segments, but an unknown experimental factor could not be excluded. A later genetic analysis associated a missense DCLRE1C variant with V-gene and J-gene trimming of TCR beta chains, and an independent cohort replicated the association. The study gave a list of some 150 TCR beta chains associated with cytomegalovirus. A further reported finding was that TCR beta sequences accurately predicted the HLA-A and HLA-B alleles for most subjects in the first cohort. Most TCR sequences were observed very rarely across donors, whereas some public TCRs were present in many individuals. According to a later analysis, parvovirus B19, influenza, CMV and Epstein-Barr virus appeared linked to several top co-occurrence clusters. Because counts were too low, fewer than 20 rarely observed V segments, including chromosome 9 orphons, were excluded from the earlier analysis of some 540 of the donors. In an earlier analysis of over 550 of the donors, most TCR beta V segments were observed in productive rearrangements about 87% or about 30% of the time, broadly matching IMGT annotations. It was suggested by the authors that the approach could potentially be generalized to other disease states and immunological phenotypes. At a false discovery rate of 0.05, a later analysis linked about 16,000 TCR beta sequences to specific HLA alleles. The sequencing pipeline was judged likely to have produced a cluster of highly shared sequence variants as a technical artifact. Because the 87-base-pair reads could not distinguish some IMGT-functional V segments, including TRBV6-2 and TRBV6-3, those segments were excluded. In a later analysis, most CMV-associated TCR beta chains were found to appear HLA-restricted, with HLA associations seemingly driven largely by CMV exposure. According to a later analysis, TCR association rates differed among HLA loci, with DRB1 alleles showing the most associated TCRs and HLA-C alleles showing the fewest. Compared with the roughly 670-donor mean, donors in an Asian-associated ancestry cluster had fewer N-insertions in productive TCRs, according to a later genetic analysis. When HLA alleles, especially DR and DQ, strongly co-occurred, attributing TCR associations to individual alleles was difficult. The classifier was reported to diagnose cytomegalovirus status with high specificity and sensitivity in both the original and validation cohorts. CMV serostatus was the only immune exposure information available for the cohort. Compared with equally common non-associated chains, HLA-associated TCR beta chains in a later analysis were more clonally expanded and had lower generation probabilities. The presence/absence analyses assumed that sequencing depth was roughly uniform across donors, and that assumption may not be true. Because HLA typing was unavailable for some donors at each locus, only the typed subset was used in association tests. Only TCR beta chains were sequenced in this cohort, and the absence of alpha or paired-chain data limited detectable features. In vitro tests confirmed that three of the cytomegalovirus-associated TCR beta chains recognize cytomegalovirus antigens.

The receptor was derived from a female donor in good health and CMV-seropositive. Sequencing was performed on PBMCs. The chain was built from TRBV10-1 and TRBJ2-3; 11 bases in between match TRBD2. The CDR3 protein sequence reads: CASSSGGRQSTDTQYF. The nucleotide sequence reads as follows: TGCGCCAGTTCTAGCGGGGGGCGGCAAAGCACAGATACGCAGTATTTT.